This TCR beta chain was sequenced during a study of blood T cell repertoires in COVID-19. Study-level information: Sample material is recorded as cDNA or gDNA derived from T cells, B-cell-depleted T cells, or PBMCs.

All enrollees were about 18 to 89 years old and from about two dozen US areas. Participants' own reports of clinical history determined their cohort assignment. The table came from immunoSEQ multiplex PCR; TCRdb's copy has only in-frame clones and leaves some out. Counted here are roughly 250,000 clones, about 90% occurring once; the ten biggest clones make up under 6.5%. The CDR3 contains 14 residues. Germline V lookup: CDR1 SGHAT, CDR2 FQNNGV. V was pared by 0 bases and J by 9 bases, with 6 bases of the junction left unmatched. The chain recombines TRBV11-2 with TRBJ2-3; 7 nucleotides agree with TRBD1. Sequencing was done on a sample of PBMCs or T cells enriched from blood (not recorded which). The receptor comes from a woman between 25 and 40 years old with acute COVID-19. The CDR3: CASSLEQGLRTQYF. The CDR3 bases are TGTGCCAGCAGCTTAGAACAGGGGTTAAGGACGCAGTATTTT.